This T cell receptor (beta chain) emerged from a study of blood T cells in healthy people across ages. Broader study findings: Higher naive T cell percentage went strongly together with higher TCR beta diversity. Per-million-T-cell TCR beta diversity fell roughly linearly with age.

For the second PCR, which ran for 7 to 11 cycles, a sample-barcoded 5' primer and a J-beta primer mix were used. From the 5' RACE reads, TCRdb called clonotypes with MiXCR, one entry per CDR3 protein. This sample has around 870,000 distinct CDR3 sequences, with about 30% found just once. In this sample, this clonotype turned up many times. Its antigen is not known. The CDR3 sequence is 13 residues long. The junction had 13 bases not matched to a gene; V was cut back by 10 bases and J by 10 bases. The sequenced material came from blood. The receptor's source is a woman at least 80 years old in good health. The chain recombines TRBV12-3 or TRBV12-4 with TRBJ1-2; TRBD1 matches at 9 bases. The CDR3 DNA reads as TGTGCCACCCAACGGGACAGGGTATCTGTCTACACCTTC. Protein sequence: CATQRDRVSVYTF.